Listed below are T cell receptor beta chains from one sample, sequenced in a study of blood T cells in healthy people across ages. TCRdb re-called the 5' RACE reads with MiXCR, one entry per CDR3 protein. This sample has roughly 1,000,000 distinct CDR3 sequences, with 25% found just once. These data also formed part of another study, on T cells of mothers and their children.

Sample: blood. Receptors originate from a girl between 2 and 10 years old in good health. The CDR3 runs from the conserved cysteine through the conserved F or W. The D gene is left open where the match is weak. Not every row has a clone size; where given, it reads once, few, many or a size class.

.,TRBV7-9,TRBD2,TRBJ2-5,TGTGCCAGCAGCCCCCGGACGACTAGCGGGACGGGGGAGACCCAGTACTTC,CASSPRTTSGTGETQYF
.,TRBV4-3,TRBD2,TRBJ2-3,TGCGCCAGCAGCCTACTAGCGGGGAACACAGATACGCAGTATTTT,CASSLLAGNTDTQYF
.,TRBV6-2/TRBV6-3,.,TRBJ2-1,TGTGCCAGCAGTTATTCTGTTTTCCCGCCGGGGGAGCAGTTCTTC,CASSYSVFPPGEQFF
.,TRBV29-1,TRBD2,TRBJ2-1,TGCAGCGCGCTAGCGGGGGACTACAATGAGCAGTTCTTC,CSALAGDYNEQFF
few,TRBV5-1,.,TRBJ2-3,TGCGCCAGCAGTTCAGAAGCGGATACCACGGGCGGCACAGATACGCAGTATTTT,CASSSEADTTGGTDTQYF
few,TRBV7-9,TRBD1,TRBJ1-1,TGTGCCAGCAGCTTAGGGGGACAGCCAGAAGCTTTCTTT,CASSLGGQPEAFF
few,TRBV7-7,TRBD1,TRBJ1-4,TGTGCTAGCAGCCTCCGGGACAGGGAGTCAACTAATGAAAAACTGTTTTTT,CASSLRDRESTNEKLFF
.,TRBV9,.,TRBJ1-1,TGTGCCAGCAGTGAGATCGAGGGGGGGGGTGAAGCTTTCTTT,CASSEIEGGGEAFF
.,TRBV20-1,.,TRBJ2-7,TGCAGTGCTAGAGCAGACCAAGGGGCCTACGAGCAGTACTTC,CSARADQGAYEQYF
.,TRBV29-1,TRBD1,TRBJ2-7,TGCAGCGCCGGGACAGGGATTGAGCAGTACTTC,CSAGTGIEQYF
few,TRBV27,.,TRBJ1-1,TGTGCCAGCAGTTCAGGGTTGGGCACTGAAGCTTTCTTT,CASSSGLGTEAFF
once,TRBV6-1,.,TRBJ2-1,TGTGCCAGCAGTGAAGCGGAAGGACAGACATACAATGAGCAGTTCTTC,CASSEAEGQTYNEQFF
.,TRBV29-1,.,TRBJ1-2,TGCAGCGTTGATAGGTCGGCTACGGACTATGGCTACACCTTC,CSVDRSATDYGYTF
.,TRBV20-1,TRBD2,TRBJ2-7,TGCAGTGCTAGAGCAGCGGGACTAGCGGGGATCGAGCAGTACTTC,CSARAAGLAGIEQYF
few,TRBV7-9,TRBD2,TRBJ2-7,TGTGCCAGCAGCTTAGGGAAGGGAGGGTTAGCCTCCTACGAGCAGTACTTC,CASSLGKGGLASYEQYF
.,TRBV19,.,TRBJ2-5,TGTGCCAGTAGTATTCCAGGGCTTATTCAGTACTTC,CASSIPGLIQYF
.,TRBV7-2,TRBD2,TRBJ2-3,TGTGCCAGCAGCTCCCTAGCGGGGGGTATGGATACGCAGTATTTT,CASSSLAGGMDTQYF
.,TRBV29-1,.,TRBJ1-1,TGCAGCTTCCGGGACAAGATGAACACTGAAGCTTTCTTT,CSFRDKMNTEAFF
.,TRBV28,TRBD1,TRBJ1-6,TGTGCCAGCAGTCACCCTGGGACAGGAGGATCACCCCTCCACTTT,CASSHPGTGGSPLHF
.,TRBV11-2,TRBD2,TRBJ2-1,TGTGCCAGCAGCTGGGCCGGGGGGTCTCGAGAGCAGTTCTTC,CASSWAGGSREQFF
few,TRBV10-3,.,TRBJ1-3,TGTGCCATCAGTGAGAACAAAAGGGACTCTGGAAACACCATATATTTT,CAISENKRDSGNTIYF
.,TRBV7-9,TRBD1,TRBJ1-1,TGTGCCGCTCCCCTAGGACAGGGTGTCGCTGAAGCTTTCTTT,CAAPLGQGVAEAFF
few,TRBV20-1,TRBD2,TRBJ2-5,TGCAGTGCTCGAAGGGGAACTAGCGGGGGAGGGTACCAAGAGACCCAGTACTTC,CSARRGTSGGGYQETQYF
many,TRBV29-1,.,TRBJ2-6,TGCAGCGTCGAAGAGACAGGGGCCAACGTCCTGACTTTC,CSVEETGANVLTF
many,TRBV6-1,.,TRBJ2-7,TGTGCCAGCAGTGAATACGAGCAGTACTTC,CASSEYEQYF
few,TRBV27,.,TRBJ1-2,TGTGCCACTGCCAGACGGGGAGCTAACTATGGCTACACCTTC,CATARRGANYGYTF
.,TRBV12-3/TRBV12-4,.,TRBJ1-1,TGTGCCAGCAGTTTATCTTGGGTCACTGAAGCTTTCTTT,CASSLSWVTEAFF
once,TRBV15,.,TRBJ2-5,TGTGCCACCAGCACTTCCGCAGCCTGGGGGGAGACCCAGTACTTC,CATSTSAAWGETQYF
.,TRBV29-1,TRBD2,TRBJ2-7,TGCAGCGTTGAAGATCCAGAAACTAGCGGGGGCTCCTATGAGCAGTACTTC,CSVEDPETSGGSYEQYF
.,TRBV12-3/TRBV12-4,TRBD1,TRBJ1-2,TGTGCCAGCAGTGAACCGGGACAGGTGGGGGTCTATGGCTACACCTTC,CASSEPGQVGVYGYTF
.,TRBV28,TRBD2,TRBJ2-5,TGTGCCAGCAGTCTCGACCAGGGACTATTACAAGAGACCCAGTACTTC,CASSLDQGLLQETQYF
.,TRBV28,.,TRBJ2-1,TGTGCCAGCAGTATACCAGCGGTCTCCTACAATGAGCAGTTCTTC,CASSIPAVSYNEQFF
.,TRBV20-1,.,TRBJ2-2,TGCAGTGCTACGCGGCCAGGCAACGGGGAGCTGTTTTTT,CSATRPGNGELFF
few,TRBV4-1,.,TRBJ1-1,TGCGCCAGCAGCCAAGAAGGATCACCCGAAGCTTTCTTT,CASSQEGSPEAFF
.,TRBV7-8,.,TRBJ2-2,TGTGCCAGCAGCTTAGACGGAAGTGGAAGCGGGGAGCTGTTTTTT,CASSLDGSGSGELFF
many,TRBV20-1,TRBD1,TRBJ1-1,TGCAGTGCTAGATCCGGGACAGGGCTTGAAGCTTTCTTT,CSARSGTGLEAFF
few,TRBV4-1,TRBD2,TRBJ2-1,TGCGCCAGCAGCCAAGATCTTTTAGCGGGAGGGCCCCGTGAGCAGTTCTTC,CASSQDLLAGGPREQFF
.,TRBV9,.,TRBJ1-4,TGTGCCAGCAGCGTAGGTTTGGGACAACGGCGCGATGAAAAACTGTTTTTT,CASSVGLGQRRDEKLFF
.,TRBV12-3/TRBV12-4,.,TRBJ2-1,TGTGCCAGCAGTGGGCGGGCGAGTGGGCAGTTCTTC,CASSGRASGQFF
few,TRBV10-3,TRBD1,TRBJ2-7,TGTGCCATCCGACAGGGCTCGGCCAACTTCCCCTACGAGCAGTACTTC,CAIRQGSANFPYEQYF
many,TRBV7-3,TRBD1,TRBJ2-2,TGTGCCAGCAGCCCGACAGGGTCCGGGGAGCTGTTTTTT,CASSPTGSGELFF
few,TRBV5-4,TRBD2,TRBJ2-3,TGTGCCAGCAGCCACAACGGGGGGACAGATACGCAGTATTTT,CASSHNGGTDTQYF